The clone carrying this TCR beta chain was seen repeatedly, ten times or more. This sample was included in a study of CD8 T cells in ankylosing spondylitis. V lost 2 bases and J 0 bases, leaving 4 bases between the germline ends. The V gene's germline CDR1 is SGHTA and CDR2 FQGNSA. This CDR3 contains 13 residues. TCRdb used MiXCR to reprocess the 5' RACE reads, holding one entry per CDR3 protein. This sample has over 110,000 distinct CDR3 sequences, with roughly 8.8% found just once. Material: synovial fluid, either unsorted or a sorted T cell fraction (not recorded which). The origin of this receptor is a male donor with ankylosing spondylitis. J is TRBJ1-1 and V is TRBV7-2; D remains ambiguous. CDR3 sequence (DNA): TGTGCCAGCAGCTTAACTCTGAACACTGAAGCTTTCTTT. Amino acids: CASSLTLNTEAFF.